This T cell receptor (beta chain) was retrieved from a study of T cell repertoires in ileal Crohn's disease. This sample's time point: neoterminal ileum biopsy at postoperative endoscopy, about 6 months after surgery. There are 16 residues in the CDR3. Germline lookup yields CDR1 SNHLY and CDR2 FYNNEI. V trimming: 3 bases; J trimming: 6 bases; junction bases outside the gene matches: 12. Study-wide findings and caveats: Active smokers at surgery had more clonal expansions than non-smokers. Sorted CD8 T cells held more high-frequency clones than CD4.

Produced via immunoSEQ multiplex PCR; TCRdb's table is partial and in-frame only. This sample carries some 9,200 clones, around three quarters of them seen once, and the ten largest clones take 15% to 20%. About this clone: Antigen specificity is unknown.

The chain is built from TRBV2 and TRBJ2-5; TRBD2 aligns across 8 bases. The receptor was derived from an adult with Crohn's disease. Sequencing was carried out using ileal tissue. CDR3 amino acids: CASSDYLSGSRKTQYF. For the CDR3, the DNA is TGTGCCAGCAGTGACTATCTCAGCGGGAGTAGGAAGACCCAGTACTTC. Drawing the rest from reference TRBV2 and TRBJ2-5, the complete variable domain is EPEVTQTPSHQVTQMGQEVILRCVPISNHLYFYWYRQILGQKVEFLVSFYNNEISEKSEIFDDQFSVERPDGSNFTLKIRSTKLEDSAMYFCASSDYLSGSRKTQYFGPGTRLLVL.